A selection of T cell receptor beta chains follows, all from one sample in a study of blood T cell repertoires in COVID-19. The assay was immunoSEQ multiplex PCR, and TCRdb's table has in-frame clones only and misses some. The sample gives about 180,000 clones, 80% to 90% of which show up once; roughly 2.5% is in the top ten. The sequenced sample consisted of peripheral blood. The receptors were sampled from a middle-aged man with active or convalescent COVID-19. The CDR3 runs from the conserved cysteine through the conserved F or W. The order of the fields is J gene, D gene, V gene, clone size, CDR3 DNA, CDR3 protein. D genes are given only for firm matches. Clone size is given for some rows only: seen once, a few or many times, or a class if the clone is expanded.

J: TRBJ1-3
D: TRBD1
V: TRBV11-3
size: .
DNA: TGTGCCAGCAGCTTTTCGGGGGACAGTCGAAACACCATATATTTT
CDR3: CASSFSGDSRNTIYF

J: TRBJ1-2
D: TRBD1
V: TRBV9
size: few
DNA: TGTGCCAGCAGCGTAGGGGGACAGGGACACTATGGCTACACCTTC
CDR3: CASSVGGQGHYGYTF

J: TRBJ2-2
D: .
V: TRBV19
size: .
DNA: TGTGCCAGTAGTATAGTCGGGACTAACACCGGGGAGCTGTTTTTT
CDR3: CASSIVGTNTGELFF

J: TRBJ2-3
D: .
V: TRBV4-2
size: once
DNA: TGTGCCAGCAGCGCGACCGGGGGGCTGTCGTCAGATACGCAGTATTTT
CDR3: CASSATGGLSSDTQYF

J: TRBJ1-5
D: TRBD1
V: TRBV12-3/TRBV12-4
size: .
DNA: TGTGCCAGCGCGACAGGGTATAATCAGCCCCAGCATTTT
CDR3: CASATGYNQPQHF

J: TRBJ2-5
D: .
V: TRBV6-5
size: .
DNA: TGTGCCAGCAGCAAGGGGGGGGCCTTTGAGACCCAGTACTTC
CDR3: CASSKGGAFETQYF

J: TRBJ2-2
D: .
V: TRBV13
size: .
DNA: TGTGCCAGCAGCTTAACTGTCTTCGGGGAGCTGTTTTTT
CDR3: CASSLTVFGELFF

J: TRBJ2-3
D: .
V: TRBV19
size: .
DNA: TGTGCCAGTAGTATAGAGGGGGGGGCAGGGATACAGGCAGATACGCAGTATTTT
CDR3: CASSIEGGAGIQADTQYF

J: TRBJ2-7
D: .
V: TRBV6-5
size: .
DNA: TGTGCCAGCATGACATCGGGGGGCCTACCTTACGAGCAGTACTTC
CDR3: CASMTSGGLPYEQYF

J: TRBJ1-1
D: TRBD1
V: TRBV19
size: .
DNA: TGTGCCAGTAGTATTCCTGGACAGGAGAACACTGAAGCTTTCTTT
CDR3: CASSIPGQENTEAFF

J: TRBJ2-3
D: .
V: TRBV9
size: .
DNA: TGTGCCAGCAGCTTGAGTAGCCAGGGTGCAGATACGCAGTATTTT
CDR3: CASSLSSQGADTQYF

J: TRBJ1-2
D: TRBD1
V: TRBV11-2
size: .
DNA: TGTGCCAGCAGCTCTCCAAGGACAGGGCATGGCTACACCTTC
CDR3: CASSSPRTGHGYTF

J: TRBJ2-3
D: .
V: TRBV5-1
size: once
DNA: TGCGCCAGCAGCTTGGGTACTAGCACAGATACGCAGTATTTT
CDR3: CASSLGTSTDTQYF

J: TRBJ1-1
D: TRBD1
V: TRBV5-6
size: .
DNA: TGTGCCAGCAGCTTGCTTGCTGCCAACCAAGGGACAGGGAGATCTTTCTTT
CDR3: CASSLLAANQGTGRSFF

J: TRBJ2-2
D: TRBD1
V: TRBV5-1
size: once
DNA: TGCGCCAGCAGCCCCGGGACAGGGCCAACCGGGGAGCTGTTTTTT
CDR3: CASSPGTGPTGELFF

J: TRBJ1-2
D: TRBD1
V: TRBV27
size: .
DNA: TGTGCCAGCAGTTTATCGATGGGGTGGGACAGGGGAGCAAAGGCTGCTAACTATGGCTACACCTTC
CDR3: CASSLSMGWDRGAKAANYGYTF

J: TRBJ1-2
D: TRBD1
V: TRBV5-6
size: .
DNA: TGTGCCAGCAGGGGACAGGGGAAGGGTGATGGCTACACCTTC
CDR3: CASRGQGKGDGYTF

J: TRBJ2-1
D: TRBD1
V: TRBV5-1
size: .
DNA: TGCGCCAGCAGCTTGGCCGTAGGGGGCGCGACCTACAATGAGCAGTTCTTC
CDR3: CASSLAVGGATYNEQFF

J: TRBJ2-7
D: TRBD1
V: TRBV5-1
size: .
DNA: TGCGCCAGCAGCTCCAGAGACAGGGGCGAGCAGTACTTC
CDR3: CASSSRDRGEQYF

J: TRBJ2-1
D: .
V: TRBV7-2
size: .
DNA: TGTGCCAGCAGCTTACACGGACTCAGCTCCTACAATGAGCAGTTCTTC
CDR3: CASSLHGLSSYNEQFF

J: TRBJ1-5
D: TRBD1
V: TRBV2
size: once
DNA: TGTGCCAGCATCTTGGACAGGGGTGGCAATCAGCCCCAGCATTTT
CDR3: CASILDRGGNQPQHF

J: TRBJ1-5
D: .
V: TRBV11-2
size: .
DNA: TGTGCCAGCAGCCAGGCGCGGGGCTCAAGCAATCAGCCCCAGCATTTT
CDR3: CASSQARGSSNQPQHF

J: TRBJ2-1
D: .
V: TRBV19
size: once
DNA: TGTGCCAGTAGTTCCCCGACAGCTAGCTCCTACAATGAGCAGTTCTTC
CDR3: CASSSPTASSYNEQFF

J: TRBJ1-6
D: .
V: TRBV28
size: .
DNA: TGTGCCACCAGTAGCCCGGGGGATAATTCACCCCTCCACTTT
CDR3: CATSSPGDNSPLHF

J: TRBJ1-1
D: TRBD1
V: TRBV5-1
size: .
DNA: TGCGCCAGCAGCACACGACAGGGGGCTACTGAAGCTTTCTTT
CDR3: CASSTRQGATEAFF

J: TRBJ1-2
D: .
V: TRBV12-3/TRBV12-4
size: .
DNA: TGTGCCAGCAGGCATACAGGACGCTATGGCTACACCTTC
CDR3: CASRHTGRYGYTF

J: TRBJ1-6
D: .
V: TRBV7-3
size: .
DNA: TGTGCCAGCAGCTTGGGGGGGATCAATTCACCCCTCCACTTT
CDR3: CASSLGGINSPLHF

J: TRBJ1-3
D: TRBD1
V: TRBV6-6
size: few
DNA: TGTGCCAGCAGTTGGGACAGCTCTGGAAACACCATATATTTT
CDR3: CASSWDSSGNTIYF

J: TRBJ1-1
D: .
V: TRBV5-1
size: .
DNA: TGCGCCAGCAGCCCCCGGGGGGGGGCAGGCACTGAAGCTTTCTTT
CDR3: CASSPRGGAGTEAFF

J: TRBJ1-2
D: .
V: TRBV5-1
size: .
DNA: TGCGCCAGCAGCCAGGACATCTATGGCTACACCTTC
CDR3: CASSQDIYGYTF

J: TRBJ1-2
D: .
V: TRBV28
size: .
DNA: TGTGCCAGCAGCGGACAGTTGGATGGCTACACCTTC
CDR3: CASSGQLDGYTF

J: TRBJ2-7
D: .
V: TRBV19
size: .
DNA: TGTGCCAGTAGTCCGTTAATTGAGCAGGGGTTCTACGAGCAGTACTTC
CDR3: CASSPLIEQGFYEQYF

J: TRBJ1-1
D: TRBD1
V: TRBV2
size: few
DNA: TGTGCCAGCTCACGTGATTCCGGGACAGTAACCATGAACACTGAAGCTTTCTTT
CDR3: CASSRDSGTVTMNTEAFF

J: TRBJ2-2
D: .
V: TRBV11-2
size: few
DNA: TGTGCCAGCAGCTCGTTGAACACCGGGGAGCTGTTTTTT
CDR3: CASSSLNTGELFF

J: TRBJ1-1
D: .
V: TRBV9
size: .
DNA: TGTGCCAGCAGCGCCCTACAGAGGGGATGCGGGACCCTCCCCCGGGGCACTGAAGCTTTCTTT
CDR3: CASSALQRGCGTLPRGTEAFF

J: TRBJ1-5
D: TRBD1
V: TRBV19
size: once
DNA: TGTGCCAGTAGTCCCCTGAACAGGGGAAGCAATCAGCCCCAGCATTTT
CDR3: CASSPLNRGSNQPQHF

J: TRBJ2-1
D: .
V: TRBV6-2/TRBV6-3
size: once
DNA: TGTGCCAGCAGCAACCAGGGGCTAGCCAAATACAATGAGCAGTTCTTC
CDR3: CASSNQGLAKYNEQFF

J: TRBJ2-2
D: .
V: TRBV6-5
size: .
DNA: TGTGCCAGCAGTTACTCGAGTTTGGCCGGGGAGCTGTTTTTT
CDR3: CASSYSSLAGELFF

J: TRBJ1-3
D: .
V: TRBV19
size: .
DNA: TGTGCCAGTAGTATGGGCAGTGTAAACACCATATATTTT
CDR3: CASSMGSVNTIYF

J: TRBJ1-2
D: .
V: TRBV30
size: .
DNA: TGTGCCTGGAGACCCCCGGGGGGGTATTATAACTATGGCTACACCTTC
CDR3: CAWRPPGGYYNYGYTF

J: TRBJ1-3
D: TRBD1
V: TRBV10-1
size: .
DNA: TGCGCCAGCAGTGAGTGTGACAGGGGACATGACACCATATATTTT
CDR3: CASSECDRGHDTIYF

J: TRBJ1-1
D: .
V: TRBV6-5
size: .
DNA: TGTGCCAGCAGCCATTTAGACAAGAACACTGAAGCTTTCTTT
CDR3: CASSHLDKNTEAFF

J: TRBJ2-3
D: .
V: TRBV7-3
size: .
DNA: TGTGCCAGCAGCTTAATGGTTAGCTCAGATACGCAGTATTTT
CDR3: CASSLMVSSDTQYF

J: TRBJ1-1
D: TRBD1
V: TRBV29-1
size: .
DNA: TGCAGCGCCGCTCCAGAGAGGCTCAGGGGGACTGAAGCTTTCTTT
CDR3: CSAAPERLRGTEAFF

J: TRBJ1-2
D: TRBD1
V: TRBV6-6
size: .
DNA: TGTGCCAGCAGTTACTCGCTCCAGACAGGGCTTTATGGCTACACCTTC
CDR3: CASSYSLQTGLYGYTF

J: TRBJ1-1
D: .
V: TRBV27
size: .
DNA: TGTGCCAGCAGATACAGTGAGAACACTGAAGCTTTCTTT
CDR3: CASRYSENTEAFF

J: TRBJ1-1
D: .
V: TRBV24-1
size: .
DNA: TGTGCCACCAGTGATTCAGGGTGGTCTACTGAAGCTTTCTTT
CDR3: CATSDSGWSTEAFF

J: TRBJ2-1
D: TRBD2
V: TRBV3-1/TRBV3-2
size: .
DNA: TGTGCCAGCAGCCTGATGAGCGGGGCGTACAATGAGCAGTTCTTC
CDR3: CASSLMSGAYNEQFF

J: TRBJ1-2
D: .
V: TRBV28
size: .
DNA: TGTGCCAGCAGTTTACGGGGACAAGCTAACTATGGCTACACCTTC
CDR3: CASSLRGQANYGYTF

J: TRBJ2-5
D: TRBD2
V: TRBV19
size: .
DNA: TGTGCCAGTAGCCGGACTAGCGGGGGACAAGAGACCCAGTACTTC
CDR3: CASSRTSGGQETQYF

J: TRBJ2-3
D: TRBD2
V: TRBV6-5
size: .
DNA: TGTGCCAGCATTTCCGGCGGGGGGACAGATACGCAGTATTTT
CDR3: CASISGGGTDTQYF

J: TRBJ2-7
D: TRBD1
V: TRBV9
size: .
DNA: TGTGCCAGCAGCCCCTCCGGGACAGAGCCCTACGAGCAGTACTTC
CDR3: CASSPSGTEPYEQYF

J: TRBJ1-6
D: .
V: TRBV15
size: .
DNA: TGTGCCACCAGCAGAGAGAGGGTTTCACCCCTCCACTTT
CDR3: CATSRERVSPLHF

J: TRBJ1-1
D: .
V: TRBV7-9
size: .
DNA: TGTGCCAGCAGCTTAGGGGAGCAGGGGGCTTTCTTT
CDR3: CASSLGEQGAFF

J: TRBJ2-5
D: .
V: TRBV4-3
size: .
DNA: TGCGCCAGCAGCCCCATGCGGGAACGAGAGACCCAGTACTTC
CDR3: CASSPMRERETQYF

J: TRBJ2-1
D: TRBD2
V: TRBV4-2
size: .
DNA: TGTGCCAGCAGCCCGGGACCCCGGGAGGATGAGCAGTTCTTC
CDR3: CASSPGPREDEQFF